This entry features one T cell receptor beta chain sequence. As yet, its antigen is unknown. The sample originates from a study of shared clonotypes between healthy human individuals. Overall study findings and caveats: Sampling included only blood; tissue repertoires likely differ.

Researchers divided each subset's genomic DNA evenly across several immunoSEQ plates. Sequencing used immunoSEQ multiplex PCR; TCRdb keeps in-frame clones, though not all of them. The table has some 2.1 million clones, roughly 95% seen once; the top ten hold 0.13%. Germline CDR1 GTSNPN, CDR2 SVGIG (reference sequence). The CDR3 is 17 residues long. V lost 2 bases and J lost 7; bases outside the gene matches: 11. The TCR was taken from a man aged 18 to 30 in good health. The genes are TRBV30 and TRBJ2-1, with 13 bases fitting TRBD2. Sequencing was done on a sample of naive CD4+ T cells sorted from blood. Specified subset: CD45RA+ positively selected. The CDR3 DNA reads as TGTGCCTGGAGTCTAGCCCGGACTAGCGGGAGAGTAAATGAGCAGTTCTTC. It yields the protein CAWSLARTSGRVNEQFF.